This TCR beta chain was recovered during a study of shared clonotypes between healthy human individuals. As for the study in general: Three CD4 naive, three CD4 memory, two CD8 naive and one CD8 memory plate were used per donor. Study conclusions and caveats: Naive subsets tended to show greater estimated richness than memory subsets.

There are 13 residues in the CDR3. The V gene's germline CDR1 is MNHEY and CDR2 SMNVEV (reference sequence). Between the trimmed V and J ends, which lost 0 bases and 6 bases, there was a span of 5 bases. Both CD45RO+ cells and CCR7-negative CD45RA+ TemRA cells were combined to make up CD8 memory. This clone was seen more than once but under ten times. The antigen is unknown. For sorted subsets, 150 to 200 ng DNA per replicate equaled roughly 30,000 T cell genomes. The data were produced by immunoSEQ multiplex PCR, yet TCRdb's version contains in-frame clones alone and is incomplete. The data show approximately 110,000 clones, with less than 75% seen just once and roughly 22% held by the top ten.

Input material: memory CD8+ T cells sorted from blood. Subset reported: CD45RO+ cells pooled with CCR7-negative TemRA cells. The sequence derives from a woman aged 30 to 39 in good health. The chain has TRBV27 and TRBJ1-4; D gene uncertain. The CDR3 DNA follows: TGTGCCAGCAGTTTATCGGGAGATGAAAAACTGTTTTTT. Residues: CASSLSGDEKLFF.